This T cell receptor (beta chain) is from a study of T cell changes during pregnancy in multiple sclerosis. Clones were sequenced by immunoSEQ multiplex PCR, and TCRdb holds only the in-frame ones, with some missing. The data hold approximately 40,000 clones, with approximately 90% observed a single time. The CDR3 loop spans 15 amino acids. Germline V CDR1 and CDR2: LNHNV, YYDKDF (reference sequence). The junction had 5 bases not matched to a gene; V was cut back by 3 bases and J by 2 bases. This specimen consisted of CD4+ T cells from peripheral blood mononuclear cells, obtained in the third trimester of pregnancy. V is TRBV15 and J is TRBJ2-5, with TRBD2 matching over 8 bases. This receptor was taken from a female donor with multiple sclerosis, enrolled in a pregnancy study. The CDR3 DNA reads as TGTGCCACCAGCAGGATTAGCGGGAATCAAGAGACCCAGTACTTC. Residues: CATSRISGNQETQYF.